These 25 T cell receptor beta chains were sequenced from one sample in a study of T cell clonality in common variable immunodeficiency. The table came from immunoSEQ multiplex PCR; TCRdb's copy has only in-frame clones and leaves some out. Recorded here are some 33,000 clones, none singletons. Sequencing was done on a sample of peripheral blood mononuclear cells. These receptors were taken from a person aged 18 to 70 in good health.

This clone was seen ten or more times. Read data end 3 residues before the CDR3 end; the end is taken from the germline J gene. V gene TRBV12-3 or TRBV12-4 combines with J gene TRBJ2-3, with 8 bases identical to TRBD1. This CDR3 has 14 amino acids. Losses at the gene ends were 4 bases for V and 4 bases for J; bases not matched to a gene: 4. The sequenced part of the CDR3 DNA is TGTGCCAGCAGTTCCCGACAGGGGTCAGATACG. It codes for CASSSRQGSDT. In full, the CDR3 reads CASSSRQGSDTQYF.

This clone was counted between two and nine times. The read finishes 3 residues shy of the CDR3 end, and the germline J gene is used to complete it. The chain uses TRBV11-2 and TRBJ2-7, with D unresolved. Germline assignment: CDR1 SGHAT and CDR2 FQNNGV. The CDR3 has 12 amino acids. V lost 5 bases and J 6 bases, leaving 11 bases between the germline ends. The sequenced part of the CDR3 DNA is TGTGCCAGCAGCCCGGGTTCTCGCGAG. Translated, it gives CASSPGSRE. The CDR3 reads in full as CASSPGSREQYF.

The part of the CDR3 DNA that was read is TGCAGTGCTAGAGCCCGGACTAGCGCTTGGGAGACC. This encodes CSARARTSAWET. The whole CDR3 region reads CSARARTSAWETQYF. V and J are TRBV20-1 and TRBJ2-5, with 9 positions matching TRBD2. The read ends 3 residues shy of where the CDR3 ends; the end is completed using the germline J gene. From germline, CDR1 is DFQATT and CDR2 SNEGSKA (reference sequence). J gave up 5 bases and V 1 base, and 8 bases lay outside the gene matches. This CDR3 has 15 residues.

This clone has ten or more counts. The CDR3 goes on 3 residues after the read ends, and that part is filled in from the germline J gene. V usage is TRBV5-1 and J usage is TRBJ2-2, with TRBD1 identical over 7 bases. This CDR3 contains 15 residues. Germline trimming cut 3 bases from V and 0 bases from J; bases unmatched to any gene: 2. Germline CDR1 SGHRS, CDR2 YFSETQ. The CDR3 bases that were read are TGCGCCAGCAGCTCACAGGGGTCGAACACCGGGGAG. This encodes CASSSQGSNTGE. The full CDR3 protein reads CASSSQGSNTGELFF.

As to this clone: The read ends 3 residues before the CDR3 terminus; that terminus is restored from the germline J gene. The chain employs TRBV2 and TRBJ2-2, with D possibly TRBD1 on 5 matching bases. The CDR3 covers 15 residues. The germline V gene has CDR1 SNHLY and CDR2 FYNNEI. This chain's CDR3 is CASSFDLSGANVLFF. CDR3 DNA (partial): TGTGCCAGCAGTTTCGACCTCTCTGGGGCCAACGTG.

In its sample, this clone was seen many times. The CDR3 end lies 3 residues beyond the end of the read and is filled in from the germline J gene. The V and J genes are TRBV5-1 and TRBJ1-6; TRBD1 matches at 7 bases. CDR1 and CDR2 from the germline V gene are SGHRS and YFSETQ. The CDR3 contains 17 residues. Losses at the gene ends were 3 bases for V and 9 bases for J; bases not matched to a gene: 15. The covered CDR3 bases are TGCGCCAGCAGCTCACACACCAGGGGGGCTTCAGGTTCACCC. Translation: CASSSHTRGASGSP. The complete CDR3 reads CASSSHTRGASGSPLHF.

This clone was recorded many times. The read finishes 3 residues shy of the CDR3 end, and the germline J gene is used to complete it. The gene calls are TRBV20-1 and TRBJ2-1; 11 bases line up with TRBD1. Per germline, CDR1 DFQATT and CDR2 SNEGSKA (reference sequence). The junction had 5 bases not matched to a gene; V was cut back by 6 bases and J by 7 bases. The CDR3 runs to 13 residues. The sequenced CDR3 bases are TGCAGTGCACCCGGGACAGGGGGGAATGAG. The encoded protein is CSAPGTGGNE. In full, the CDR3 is CSAPGTGGNEQFF.

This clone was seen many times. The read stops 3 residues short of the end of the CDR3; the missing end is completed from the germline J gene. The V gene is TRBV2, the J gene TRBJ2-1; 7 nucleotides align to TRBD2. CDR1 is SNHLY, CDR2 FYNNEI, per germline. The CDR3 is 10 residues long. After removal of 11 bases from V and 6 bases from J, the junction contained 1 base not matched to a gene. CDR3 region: CASGGNEQFF. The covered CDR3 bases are TGTGCCTCGGGGGGCAATGAG.

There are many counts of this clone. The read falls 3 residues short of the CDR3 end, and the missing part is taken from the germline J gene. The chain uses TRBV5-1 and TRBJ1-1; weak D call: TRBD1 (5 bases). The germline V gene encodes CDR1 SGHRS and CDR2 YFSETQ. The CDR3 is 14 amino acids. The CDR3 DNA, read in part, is TGCGCCAGCAGCTTGGCAGTAGGGGACTTACAA. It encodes CASSLAVGDLQ. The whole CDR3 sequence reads CASSLAVGDLQAFF.

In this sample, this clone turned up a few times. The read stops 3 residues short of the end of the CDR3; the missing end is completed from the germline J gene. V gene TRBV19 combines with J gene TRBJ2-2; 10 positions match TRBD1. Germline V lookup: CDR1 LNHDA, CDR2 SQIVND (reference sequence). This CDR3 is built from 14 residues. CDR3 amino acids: CATLDRGNNEKLFF. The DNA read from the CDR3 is TGTGCCACCTTGGACAGGGGGAACAATGAAAAG.

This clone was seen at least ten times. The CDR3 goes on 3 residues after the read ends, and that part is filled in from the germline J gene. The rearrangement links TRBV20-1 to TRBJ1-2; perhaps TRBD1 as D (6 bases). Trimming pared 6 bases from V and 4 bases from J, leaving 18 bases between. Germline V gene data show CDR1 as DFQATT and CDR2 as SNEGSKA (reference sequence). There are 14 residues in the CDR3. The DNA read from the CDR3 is TGCAGTGCACCCAGGGCAGGGGCCGTCTATGGC. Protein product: CSAPRAGAVYG. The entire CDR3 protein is CSAPRAGAVYGYTF.

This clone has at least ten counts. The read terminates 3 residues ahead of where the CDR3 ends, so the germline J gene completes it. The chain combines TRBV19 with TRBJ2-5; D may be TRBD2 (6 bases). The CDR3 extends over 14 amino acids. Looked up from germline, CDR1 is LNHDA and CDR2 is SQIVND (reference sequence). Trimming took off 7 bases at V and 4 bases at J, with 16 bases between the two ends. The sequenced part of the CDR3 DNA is TGTGCCAGTACCATTCCCGGGGGAGGAGAGACC. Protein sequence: CASTIPGGGET. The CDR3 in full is CASTIPGGGETQYF.

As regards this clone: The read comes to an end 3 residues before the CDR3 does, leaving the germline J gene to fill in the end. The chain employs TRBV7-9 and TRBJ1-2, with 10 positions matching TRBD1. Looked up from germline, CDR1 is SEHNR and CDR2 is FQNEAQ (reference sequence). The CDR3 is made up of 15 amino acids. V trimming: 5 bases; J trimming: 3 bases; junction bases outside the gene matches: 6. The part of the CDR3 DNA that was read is TGTGCCAGCAGCGAAGGTGGGACAGGGGACTATGGC. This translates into CASSEGGTGDYG. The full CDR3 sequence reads CASSEGGTGDYGYTF.

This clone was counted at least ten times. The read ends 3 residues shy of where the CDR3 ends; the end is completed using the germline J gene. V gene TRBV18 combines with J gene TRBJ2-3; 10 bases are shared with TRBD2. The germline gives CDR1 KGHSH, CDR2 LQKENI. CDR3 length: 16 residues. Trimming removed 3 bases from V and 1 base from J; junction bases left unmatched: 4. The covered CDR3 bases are TGTGCCAGCTCACCGTCCGGGACTAGCGGCACAGATACG. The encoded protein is CASSPSGTSGTDT. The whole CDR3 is CASSPSGTSGTDTQYF.

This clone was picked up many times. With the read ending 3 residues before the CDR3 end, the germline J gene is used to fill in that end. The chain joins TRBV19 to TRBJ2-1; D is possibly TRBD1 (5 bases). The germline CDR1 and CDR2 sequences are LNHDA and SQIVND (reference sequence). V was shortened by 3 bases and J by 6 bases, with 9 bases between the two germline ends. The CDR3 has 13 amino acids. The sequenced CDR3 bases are TGTGCCAGTAGTATCCAGGGTTCCAATGAG. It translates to CASSIQGSNE. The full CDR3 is CASSIQGSNEQFF.

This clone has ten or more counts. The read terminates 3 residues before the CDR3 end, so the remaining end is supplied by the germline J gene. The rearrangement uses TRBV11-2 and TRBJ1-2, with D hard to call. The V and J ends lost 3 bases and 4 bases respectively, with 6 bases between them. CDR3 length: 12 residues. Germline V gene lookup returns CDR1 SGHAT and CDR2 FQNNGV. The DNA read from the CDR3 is TGTGCCAGCAGCTTCGCGAGCTATGGC. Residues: CASSFASYG. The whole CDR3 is CASSFASYGYTF.

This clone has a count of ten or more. The CDR3 bases that were read are TGTGCCAGCAGCCACCAGACGGGGTACACCGGGGAG. Its translation is CASSHQTGYTGE. The entire CDR3 reads CASSHQTGYTGELFF. The V gene is TRBV5-4, the J gene TRBJ2-2; the D gene is possibly TRBD2 (5 bases). Read data end 3 residues before the CDR3 end; the end is taken from the germline J gene. V lost 4 bases and J 3 bases, leaving 13 bases between the germline ends. The CDR3 covers 15 residues. CDR1 is SGHNT, CDR2 YYREEE, per germline (reference sequence).

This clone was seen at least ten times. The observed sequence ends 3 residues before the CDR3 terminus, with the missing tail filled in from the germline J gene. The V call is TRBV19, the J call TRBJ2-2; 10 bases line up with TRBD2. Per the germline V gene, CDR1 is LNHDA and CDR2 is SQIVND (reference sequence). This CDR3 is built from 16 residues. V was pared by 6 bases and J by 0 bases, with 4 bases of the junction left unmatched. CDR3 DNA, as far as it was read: TGTGCCAGTAGGGGTAGCGGGGGGACGAACACCGGGGAG. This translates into CASRGSGGTNTGE. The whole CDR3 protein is CASRGSGGTNTGELFF.

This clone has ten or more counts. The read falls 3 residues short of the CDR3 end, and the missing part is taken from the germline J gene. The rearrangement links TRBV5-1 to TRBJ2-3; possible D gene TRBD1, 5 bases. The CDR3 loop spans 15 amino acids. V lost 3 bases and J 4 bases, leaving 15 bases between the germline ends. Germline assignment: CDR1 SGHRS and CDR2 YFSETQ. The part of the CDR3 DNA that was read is TGCGCCAGCAGCTCCCTCCCAACAGGAGCAGATACG. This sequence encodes CASSSLPTGADT. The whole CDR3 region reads CASSSLPTGADTQYF.

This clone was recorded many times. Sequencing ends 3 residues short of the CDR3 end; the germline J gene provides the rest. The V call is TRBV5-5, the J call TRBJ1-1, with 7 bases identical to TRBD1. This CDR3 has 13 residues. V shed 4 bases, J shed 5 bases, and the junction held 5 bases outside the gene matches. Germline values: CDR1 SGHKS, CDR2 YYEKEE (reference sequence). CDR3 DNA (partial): TGTGCCAGCAGCGTACGACAGGGTACTGAA. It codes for CASSVRQGTE. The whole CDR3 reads CASSVRQGTEAFF.

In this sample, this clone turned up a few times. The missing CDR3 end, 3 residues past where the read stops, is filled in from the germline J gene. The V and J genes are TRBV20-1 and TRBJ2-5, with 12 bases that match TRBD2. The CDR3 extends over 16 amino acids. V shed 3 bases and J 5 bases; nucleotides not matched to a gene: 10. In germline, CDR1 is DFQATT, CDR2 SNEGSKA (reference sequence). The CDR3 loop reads CSASGLAGGERETQYF. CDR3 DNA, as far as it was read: TGCAGTGCTAGTGGGCTAGCGGGAGGGGAGAGGGAGACC.

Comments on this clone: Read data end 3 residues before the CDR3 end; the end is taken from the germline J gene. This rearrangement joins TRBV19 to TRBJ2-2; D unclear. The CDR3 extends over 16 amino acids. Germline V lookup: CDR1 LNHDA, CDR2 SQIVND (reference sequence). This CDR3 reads CASSPEATATNEKLFF. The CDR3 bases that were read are TGTGCCAGTAGTCCTGAAGCAACCGCAACTAATGAAAAG.

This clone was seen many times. Incomplete CDR3 DNA: TGTGCCTGGAGTGACCCCCACAGGGGATCGACCTACGAG. This encodes CAWSDPHRGSTYE. The whole CDR3 protein reads CAWSDPHRGSTYEQYF. The gene calls are TRBV30 and TRBJ2-7, with 7 nucleotides matching TRBD1. From the germline J gene comes the end of the CDR3, since the read stops 3 residues before it. Germline V gene sequence: CDR1 GTSNPN, CDR2 SVGIG (reference sequence). The CDR3 has 16 amino acids. V dropped 1 base and J dropped 2; count of bases not matched to a gene: 11. The entire variable domain, with the rest obtained from reference TRBV30 and TRBJ2-7, is as follows: SQTIHQWPATLVQPVGSPLSLECTVEGTSNPNLYWYRQAAGRGLQLLFYSVGIGQISSEVPQNLSASRPQDRQFILSSKKLLLSDSGFYLCAWSDPHRGSTYEQYFGPGTRLTVT.

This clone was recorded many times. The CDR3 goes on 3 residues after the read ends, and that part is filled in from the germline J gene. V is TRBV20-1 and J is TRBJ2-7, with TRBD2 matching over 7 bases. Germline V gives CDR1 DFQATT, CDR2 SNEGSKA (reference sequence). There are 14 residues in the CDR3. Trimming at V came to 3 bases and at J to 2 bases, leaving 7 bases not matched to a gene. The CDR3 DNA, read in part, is TGCAGTGCTAGGACTGGGGGGGGTGCCTACGAG. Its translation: CSARTGGGAYE. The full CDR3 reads CSARTGGGAYEQYF.

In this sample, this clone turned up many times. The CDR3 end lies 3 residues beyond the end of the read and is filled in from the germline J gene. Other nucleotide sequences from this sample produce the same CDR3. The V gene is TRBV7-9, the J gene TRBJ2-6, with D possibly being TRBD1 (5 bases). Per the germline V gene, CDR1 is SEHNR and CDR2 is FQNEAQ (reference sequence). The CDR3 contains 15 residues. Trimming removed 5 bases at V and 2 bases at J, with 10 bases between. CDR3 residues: CASSLQVPGANVLTF. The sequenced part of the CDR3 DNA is TGTGCCAGCAGCCTACAGGTACCTGGGGCCAACGTC.